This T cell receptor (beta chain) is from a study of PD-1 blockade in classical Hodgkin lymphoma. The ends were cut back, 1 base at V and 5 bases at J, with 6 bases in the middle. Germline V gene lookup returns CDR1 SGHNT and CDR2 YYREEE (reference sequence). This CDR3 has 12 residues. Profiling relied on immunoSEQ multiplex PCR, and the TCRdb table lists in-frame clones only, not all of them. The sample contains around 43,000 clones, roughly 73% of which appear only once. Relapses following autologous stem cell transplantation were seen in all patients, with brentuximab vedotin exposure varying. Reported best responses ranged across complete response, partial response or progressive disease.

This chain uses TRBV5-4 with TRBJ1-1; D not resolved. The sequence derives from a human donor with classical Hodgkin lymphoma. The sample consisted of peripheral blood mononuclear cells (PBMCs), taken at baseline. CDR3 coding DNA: TGTGCCAGCAGCTTGCGGGGTACTGAAGCTTTCTTT. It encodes CASSLRGTEAFF.